The 29 T cell receptor beta chains reported below all come from one sample, sequenced in a study of blood T cell repertoires in COVID-19. The method was immunoSEQ multiplex PCR; TCRdb's version includes in-frame clones alone and lacks a portion of them. The sample lists over 140,000 clones; around 73% were seen once. Sequenced material: peripheral blood. These receptors originate from a woman between 45 and 65 years old with active or convalescent COVID-19.

The rearrangement links TRBV7-3 to TRBJ2-3; tentatively, D is TRBD2 (5 bases). The germline V gene encodes CDR1 SGHTA and CDR2 FQGTGA. The CDR3 spans 14 residues. Between the trimmed V and J ends, which lost 4 bases and 3 bases, there was a span of 11 bases. CDR3 sequence: CASSSSPGTDTQYF. CDR3 coding DNA: TGTGCCAGCAGCTCATCTCCGGGAACAGATACGCAGTATTTT. The full variable domain, its missing parts supplied by reference TRBV7-3 and TRBJ2-3, is GAGVSQTPSNKVTEKGKYVELRCDPISGHTALYWYRQSLGQGPEFLIYFQGTGAADDSGLPNDRFFAVRPEGSVSTLKIQRTERGDSAVYLCASSSSPGTDTQYFGPGTRLTVL.

The chain carries TRBV2 and TRBJ2-2, with D unclear. CDR1 SNHLY and CDR2 FYNNEI come from the germline V gene. The CDR3 consists of 14 residues. Trimming left V 4 bases short and J 2 bases short, with 8 bases between. The CDR3 reads CASSGQANTGELFF. The CDR3 nucleotides are TGTGCCAGCAGTGGGCAGGCTAACACCGGGGAGCTGTTTTTT. Together with reference TRBV2 and TRBJ2-2, the CDR3 gives the full variable domain: EPEVTQTPSHQVTQMGQEVILRCVPISNHLYFYWYRQILGQKVEFLVSFYNNEISEKSEIFDDQFSVERPDGSNFTLKIRSTKLEDSAMYFCASSGQANTGELFFGEGSRLTVL.

The chain recombines TRBV12-3 or TRBV12-4 with TRBJ1-1, with 11 bases matching TRBD1. V lost 8 bases and J lost 5; bases outside the gene matches: 4. The length of the CDR3 is 13 residues. The CDR3 nucleotides read TGTGCCAGCGGACAGGGGGCGAGAACTGAAGCTTTCTTT. Protein sequence: CASGQGARTEAFF.

The chain uses TRBV19 and TRBJ1-5; 8 bases agree with TRBD1. This CDR3 has 15 amino acids. Germline loops: CDR1 LNHDA, CDR2 SQIVND (reference sequence). Losses at the gene ends were 6 bases for V and 7 bases for J; bases not matched to a gene: 11. CDR3 amino acids: CASSPGQGLGQPQHF. In DNA, the CDR3 is TGTGCCAGTAGCCCCGGACAGGGATTGGGGCAGCCCCAGCATTTT.

This clone appeared many times. V usage is TRBV7-9 and J usage is TRBJ1-2, with D unclear. The V gene's germline CDR1 is SEHNR and CDR2 FQNEAQ (reference sequence). The V gene lost 1 base and the J gene lost 4 bases, with 7 bases spanning the gap. The CDR3 spans 13 residues. CDR3 sequence: CASSLEQLYGYTF. The CDR3 coding sequence is TGTGCCAGCAGCTTAGAACAGCTCTATGGCTACACCTTC.

The chain is built from TRBV3-1 (or the pseudogene TRBV3-2) and TRBJ1-1; tentative D call: TRBD1 (5 bases). Germline lookup yields CDR1 LGHDT and CDR2 YNNKEL (reference sequence). This CDR3 region has 13 residues. Trimming left V 1 base short and J 9 bases short, with 12 bases between. The DNA for the CDR3 is TGTGCCAGCAGCCAAGCGGACACCCGGCAAGCTTTCTTT. It specifies CASSQADTRQAFF.

This chain connects TRBV5-6 to TRBJ2-1, with 8 positions matching TRBD2. V was clipped by 3 bases and J by 7 bases; unmatched bases: 3. Germline V gives CDR1 SGHDT, CDR2 YYEEEE. This CDR3 is built from 13 residues. The CDR3 DNA follows: TGTGCCAGCAGCTGGACTAGCAGTAATGAGCAGTTCTTC. Translated, it gives CASSWTSSNEQFF.

Here the CDR3 DNA reads TGTGCCAGTAGTATAGGTACTAGCGGGAGCAAGGACGAGCAGTACTTC. Its protein is CASSIGTSGSKDEQYF. V usage is TRBV19 and J usage is TRBJ2-7; the match to TRBD2 covers 11 bases. Trimming removed 1 base from V and 5 bases from J; junction bases left unmatched: 7. The CDR3 runs to 16 residues. CDR1 is LNHDA, CDR2 SQIVND, per germline (reference sequence).

The genes are TRBV30 and TRBJ1-6; maybe TRBD1 (5 bases). The ends were cut back, 3 bases at V and 7 bases at J, with 16 bases in the middle. Germline assignment: CDR1 GTSNPN and CDR2 SVGIG (reference sequence). CDR3 length equals 15 residues. The CDR3 coding sequence is TGTGCCTGGAGAGGGGAAGGGGTTAGGAATTCACCCCTCCACTTT. It is translated as CAWRGEGVRNSPLHF.

The chain combines TRBV7-8 with TRBJ2-7; 9 bases agree with TRBD2. The germline V gene has CDR1 SGHVS and CDR2 FQNEAQ. V trimming: 5 bases; J trimming: 7 bases; junction bases outside the gene matches: 6. This CDR3 region has 13 residues. CDR3 DNA: TGTGCCAGCAGCCGACTAGGACTAGCGGAGCAGTACTTC. Amino acid sequence: CASSRLGLAEQYF.

The chain links TRBV7-8 to TRBJ1-1; 10 bases agree with TRBD1. Per the germline V gene, CDR1 is SGHVS and CDR2 is FQNEAQ. This CDR3 is 16 amino acids long. Trimming at V came to 6 bases and at J to 8 bases, leaving 15 bases not matched to a gene. The CDR3 DNA is TGTGCCAGCAGACCTGGACAGGGGGGAAGCGGGTCGGAAGCTTTCTTT. This sequence encodes CASRPGQGGSGSEAFF.

This chain joins TRBV4-2 and TRBJ1-1, with D unclear. Germline V gene data show CDR1 as LGHNA and CDR2 as YNFKEQ. This CDR3 spans 17 amino acids. Trimming took 4 bases from V and 4 from J, leaving 22 bases between them. The CDR3 loop reads CASSPPLKAGGGTEAFF. DNA for the CDR3: TGTGCCAGCAGCCCTCCTCTTAAAGCCGGAGGAGGCACTGAAGCTTTCTTT.

This clone appeared a few times. The chain is built from TRBV30 and TRBJ1-5, with a possible D match to TRBD1 (6 bases). The CDR3 is 13 amino acids. Trimming removed 1 base at V and 7 bases at J, with 11 bases between. Germline V gives CDR1 GTSNPN, CDR2 SVGIG (reference sequence). CDR3 amino acids: CAWSGRGTQPQHF. In DNA form, the CDR3 reads TGTGCCTGGAGTGGTAGGGGGACCCAGCCCCAGCATTTT.

V and J are TRBV6-5 and TRBJ1-1; a weak D match, TRBD1 (6 bases). The CDR3 contains 14 residues. Trimming took off 6 bases at V and 4 bases at J, with 15 bases between the two ends. CDR1 and CDR2 from the germline V gene are MNHEY and SVGAGI. CDR3 in amino acids: CASSPLRGFTEAFF. CDR3 DNA: TGTGCCAGCAGCCCCCTCAGGGGTTTCACTGAAGCTTTCTTT.

The chain links TRBV21-1 to TRBJ2-1; the table's TRBD2 call for D was not verified on the DNA. TRBV21-1 is annotated as a pseudogene. The CDR3 length is 16 residues. The CDR3 spells CASSKASWLAETEQFF. CDR3 coding DNA: TGTGCCAGCAGCAAAGCGTCGTGGCTAGCGGAGACCGAGCAGTTCTTC.

CDR3 residues: CASSTAGLSTDTQYF. CDR3 nucleotides: TGTGCCAGCAGTACCGCGGGACTTAGCACAGATACGCAGTATTTT. The V and J genes are TRBV6-2 or TRBV6-3 and TRBJ2-3, with D perhaps matching TRBD2 (6 bases). The V gene lost 5 bases and the J gene lost 0 bases, with 12 bases spanning the gap. Germline V CDR1 and CDR2: MNHEY, SVGEGT. This CDR3 has 15 residues.

Only one count was recorded for this clone. The chain joins TRBV19 to TRBJ1-6; D remains ambiguous. The CDR3 has 14 residues. V was trimmed by 6 bases and J by 5 bases, leaving 11 bases between them. From germline, CDR1 is LNHDA and CDR2 SQIVND (reference sequence). The CDR3 reads CASSRGGNNSPLHF. The CDR3 DNA is TGTGCCAGTAGCCGCGGAGGGAATAATTCACCCCTCCACTTT.

This clone was counted once. The gene calls are TRBV11-2 and TRBJ2-2; 12 bases map to TRBD2. V gave up 0 bases and J gave up 6 bases; unmatched junction bases: 8. CDR1 is SGHAT and CDR2 is FQNNGV in the germline V gene. The CDR3 length is 18 residues. The DNA of the CDR3 is TGTGCCAGCAGCTTAGATCCCCGGACTAGCGGGGTTGCCGGGGAGCTGTTTTTT. Translated: CASSLDPRTSGVAGELFF. Full variable domain (outside the CDR3, taken from reference TRBV11-2 and TRBJ2-2): EAGVAQSPRYKIIEKRQSVAFWCNPISGHATLYWYQQILGQGPKLLIQFQNNGVVDDSQLPKDRFSAERLKGVDSTLKIQPAKLEDSAVYLCASSLDPRTSGVAGELFFGEGSRLTVL.

V and J are TRBV5-6 and TRBJ2-5; the match to TRBD1 covers 9 bases. Germline V gives CDR1 SGHDT, CDR2 YYEEEE. The CDR3 contains 16 residues. J gave up 5 bases and V 5 bases, and 13 bases lay outside the gene matches. The CDR3 is CASSKAPGQGWETQYF. The DNA of the CDR3 is TGTGCCAGCAGTAAAGCCCCGGGACAGGGTTGGGAGACCCAGTACTTC.

The chain is built from TRBV30 and TRBJ2-1; 9 bases are a match to TRBD2. The junction had 15 bases not matched to a gene; V was cut back by 0 bases and J by 9 bases. Per germline, CDR1 GTSNPN and CDR2 SVGIG (reference sequence). The CDR3 spans 17 residues. CDR3 in DNA: TGTGCCTGGAGTGTACGGTCTAGCGGGGCCCCTTTCGGTGAGCAGTTCTTC. Translation: CAWSVRSSGAPFGEQFF.

V and J are TRBV14 and TRBJ1-2; D is unclear. Trimming left V 4 bases short and J 3 bases short, with 15 bases between. This CDR3 region has 15 residues. CDR1 SGHDN and CDR2 FVKESK come from the germline V gene. CDR3 coding DNA: TGTGCCAGCAGCCCCGGGGTAGGGTTGCACTATGGCTACACCTTC. It specifies CASSPGVGLHYGYTF.

This sequence joins TRBV16 and TRBJ1-2; D is ambiguous. The CDR3 has 12 residues. Trimming left V 4 bases short and J 6 bases short, with 9 bases between. The germline V gene encodes CDR1 KGHSY and CDR2 FQNENV. In DNA, the CDR3 is TGTGCCAGCAGCCCTGAGCCGAATGGCTACACCTTC. As protein: CASSPEPNGYTF. Variable domain in full (rest from reference TRBV16 and TRBJ1-2): GEEVAQTPKHLVRGEGQKAKLYCAPIKGHSYVFWYQQVLKNEFKFLISFQNENVFDETGMPKERFSAKCLPNSPCSLEIQATKLEDSAVYFCASSPEPNGYTFGSGTRLTVV.

In its sample, this clone was seen a few times. The rearrangement joins TRBV27 to TRBJ1-1, with D possibly matching TRBD1 (5 bases). V lost 2 bases and J 3 bases, leaving 10 bases between the germline ends. Germline values: CDR1 MNHEY, CDR2 SMNVEV (reference sequence). The CDR3 runs to 14 residues. CDR3 amino acids: CASSLDRGYTEAFF. The CDR3, as DNA: TGTGCCAGCAGTTTAGATAGGGGATACACTGAAGCTTTCTTT.

The chain joins TRBV15 to TRBJ2-1; tentatively, D is TRBD2 (7 bases). Germline V gives CDR1 LNHNV, CDR2 YYDKDF (reference sequence). V lost 5 bases to trimming and J lost 8 bases, with 19 bases between them. The CDR3 length is 15 residues. CDR3 in DNA: TGTGCCACCAGCCCCCGCACGACGGGGGGCCATGAGCAGTTCTTC. It encodes CATSPRTTGGHEQFF.

The rearrangement joins TRBV28 to TRBJ2-5, with TRBD1 matching over 7 bases. CDR1 and CDR2 (germline): MDHEN, SYDVKM. The CDR3 spans 15 residues. V dropped 10 bases and J dropped 5; count of bases not matched to a gene: 16. The CDR3 reads CATRPGATGRETQYF. The CDR3 DNA sequence: TGTGCCACCCGGCCAGGGGCGACAGGGCGGGAGACCCAGTACTTC.

The chain uses TRBV28 and TRBJ2-5, with D possibly matching TRBD2 (5 bases). There are 13 residues in the CDR3. The V end lost 5 bases, the J end lost 5 bases, and 12 bases lay between the germline ends. Germline-derived CDR1 and CDR2 are MDHEN and SYDVKM. CDR3 in amino acids: CASSLPGIETQYF. The CDR3 bases are TGTGCCAGCAGTCTCCCCGGGATTGAGACCCAGTACTTC.

Note on this clone: The sample holds other DNA sequences that translate to the same CDR3. This chain connects TRBV5-1 to TRBJ1-1; D remains ambiguous. The germline gives CDR1 SGHRS, CDR2 YFSETQ. The length of the CDR3 is 14 residues. Trimming cost V 0 bases and J 2 bases, with 8 bases left between them. The CDR3 sequence: CASSLAPGNTEAFF. For the CDR3, the DNA is TGCGCCAGCAGCTTGGCTCCGGGAAACACTGAAGCTTTCTTT.

The chain combines TRBV18 with TRBJ2-3; 10 bases map to TRBD2. Trimming at V came to 4 bases and at J to 1 base, leaving 2 bases not matched to a gene. The germline gives CDR1 KGHSH, CDR2 LQKENI. The CDR3 sequence is 15 residues long. DNA of the CDR3: TGTGCCAGCTCACTCAGCGGGGGGGGCACAGATACGCAGTATTTT. This sequence encodes CASSLSGGGTDTQYF. Full variable domain (missing parts from reference TRBV18 and TRBJ2-3): NAGVMQNPRHLVRRRGQEARLRCSPMKGHSHVYWYRQLPEEGLKFMVYLQKENIIDESGMPKERFSAEFPKEGPSILRIQQVVRGDSAAYFCASSLSGGGTDTQYFGPGTRLTVL.

The rearrangement links TRBV2 to TRBJ1-1; TRBD1 is a possible D gene (5 bases). Germline V gene data show CDR1 as SNHLY and CDR2 as FYNNEI. This CDR3 spans 11 amino acids. Trimming removed 7 bases at V and 10 bases at J, with 13 bases between. The CDR3 sequence is CASTRGERAFF. As DNA, the CDR3 is TGTGCCAGCACTCGGGGGGAAAGAGCTTTCTTT. The whole variable domain, filled in from reference TRBV2 and TRBJ1-1, reads EPEVTQTPSHQVTQMGQEVILRCVPISNHLYFYWYRQILGQKVEFLVSFYNNEISEKSEIFDDQFSVERPDGSNFTLKIRSTKLEDSAMYFCASTRGERAFFGQGTRLTVV.